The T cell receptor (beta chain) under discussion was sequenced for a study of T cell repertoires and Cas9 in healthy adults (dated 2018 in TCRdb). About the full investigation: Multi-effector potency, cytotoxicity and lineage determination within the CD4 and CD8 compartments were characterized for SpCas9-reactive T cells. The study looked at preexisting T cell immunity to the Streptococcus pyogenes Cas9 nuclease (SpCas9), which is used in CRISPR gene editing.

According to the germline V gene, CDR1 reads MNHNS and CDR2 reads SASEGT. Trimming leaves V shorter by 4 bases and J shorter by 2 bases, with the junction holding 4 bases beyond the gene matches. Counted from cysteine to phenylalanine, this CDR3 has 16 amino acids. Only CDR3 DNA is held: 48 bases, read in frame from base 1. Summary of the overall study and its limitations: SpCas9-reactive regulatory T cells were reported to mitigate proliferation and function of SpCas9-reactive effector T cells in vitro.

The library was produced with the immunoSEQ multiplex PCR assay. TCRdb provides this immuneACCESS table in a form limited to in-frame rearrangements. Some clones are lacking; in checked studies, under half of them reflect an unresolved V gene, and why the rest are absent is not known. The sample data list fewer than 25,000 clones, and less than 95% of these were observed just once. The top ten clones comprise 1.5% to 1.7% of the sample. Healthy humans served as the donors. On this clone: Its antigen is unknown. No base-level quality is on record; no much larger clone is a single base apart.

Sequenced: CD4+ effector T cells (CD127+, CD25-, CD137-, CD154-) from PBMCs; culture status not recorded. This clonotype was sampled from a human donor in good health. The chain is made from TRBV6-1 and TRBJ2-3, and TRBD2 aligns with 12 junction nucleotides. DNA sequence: TGTGCCAGCAGTGGGGGACTAGCGGGTCTCACAGATACGCAGTATTTT. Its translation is CASSGGLAGLTDTQYF.